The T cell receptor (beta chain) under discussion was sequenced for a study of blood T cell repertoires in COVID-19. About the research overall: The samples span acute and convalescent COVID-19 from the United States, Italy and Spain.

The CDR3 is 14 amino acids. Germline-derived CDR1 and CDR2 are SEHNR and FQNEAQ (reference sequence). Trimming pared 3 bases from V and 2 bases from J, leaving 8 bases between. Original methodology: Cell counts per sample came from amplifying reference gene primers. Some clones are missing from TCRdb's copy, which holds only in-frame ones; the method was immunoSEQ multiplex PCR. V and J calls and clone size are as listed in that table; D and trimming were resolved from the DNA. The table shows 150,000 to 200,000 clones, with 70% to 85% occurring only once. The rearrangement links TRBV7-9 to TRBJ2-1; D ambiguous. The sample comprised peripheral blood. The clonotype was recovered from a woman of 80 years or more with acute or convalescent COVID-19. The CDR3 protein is CASSFHSTYNEQFF. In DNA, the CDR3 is TGTGCCAGCAGCTTTCATAGTACCTACAATGAGCAGTTCTTC. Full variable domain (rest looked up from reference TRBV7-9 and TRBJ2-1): DTGVSQNPRHKITKRGQNVTFRCDPISEHNRLYWYRQTLGQGPEFLTYFQNEAQLEKSRLLSDRFSAERPKGSFSTLEIQRTEQGDSAMYLCASSFHSTYNEQFFGPGTRLTVL.